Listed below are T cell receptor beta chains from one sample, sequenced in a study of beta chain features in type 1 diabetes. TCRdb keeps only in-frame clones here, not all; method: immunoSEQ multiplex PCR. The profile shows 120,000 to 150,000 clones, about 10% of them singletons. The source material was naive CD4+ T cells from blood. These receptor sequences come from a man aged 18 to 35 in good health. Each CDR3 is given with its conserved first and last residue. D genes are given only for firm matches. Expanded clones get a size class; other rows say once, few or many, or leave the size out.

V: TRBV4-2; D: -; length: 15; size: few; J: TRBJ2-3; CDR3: CASSQDERRGDTQYF; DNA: TGTGCCAGCAGCCAAGATGAGAGACGCGGAGATACGCAGTATTTT
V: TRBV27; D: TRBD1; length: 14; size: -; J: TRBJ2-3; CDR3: CASSLRDSTDTQYF; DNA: TGTGCCAGCAGTCTCCGGGACAGTACAGATACGCAGTATTTT
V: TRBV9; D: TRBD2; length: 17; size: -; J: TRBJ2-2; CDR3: CASSVGASGGRSGELFF; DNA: TGTGCCAGCAGCGTAGGTGCTAGCGGGGGGCGTTCCGGGGAGCTGTTTTTT
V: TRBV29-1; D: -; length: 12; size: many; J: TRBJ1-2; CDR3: CSVDQGGSGYTF; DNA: TGCAGCGTTGACCAGGGAGGGAGCGGCTACACCTTC
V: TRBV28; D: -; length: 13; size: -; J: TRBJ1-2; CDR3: CASSTGTNYGYTF; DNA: TGTGCCAGCAGCACCGGGACAAACTATGGCTACACCTTC
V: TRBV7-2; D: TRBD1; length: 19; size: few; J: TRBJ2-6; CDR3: CASSLFHGQGASGANVLTF; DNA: TGTGCCAGCAGCTTGTTTCATGGACAGGGGGCGTCTGGGGCCAACGTCCTGACTTTC
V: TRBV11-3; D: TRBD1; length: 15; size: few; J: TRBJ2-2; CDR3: CASSSGTAGTGELFF; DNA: TGTGCCAGCAGCTCCGGGACAGCCGGCACCGGGGAGCTGTTTTTT
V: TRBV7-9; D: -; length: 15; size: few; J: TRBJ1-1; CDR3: CASSPPGQGGTEAFF; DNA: TGTGCCAGCAGCCCCCCGGGGCAGGGAGGGACTGAAGCTTTCTTT
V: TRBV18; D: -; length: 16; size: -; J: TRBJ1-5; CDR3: CASSPGVLGLNQPQHF; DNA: TGTGCCAGCTCACCGGGGGTTTTGGGACTCAATCAGCCCCAGCATTTT
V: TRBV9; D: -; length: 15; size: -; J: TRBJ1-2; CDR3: CASSSTGPRGYGYTF; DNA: TGTGCCAGCAGCTCCACAGGGCCCCGCGGCTATGGCTACACCTTC